The entry below gives a single TCR beta chain sequence along with its context. Its antigen is as yet unknown. The CDR3 extends over 14 amino acids. Trimming cost V 2 bases and J 2 bases; bases outside gene matches: 0. Germline lookup yields CDR1 KGHSH and CDR2 LQKENI. Adjacent lung tissue lacking atypia was obtained at a distance of at least 2 cm from the tumor margin. This sample is part of a study of T cells in localized non-small cell lung cancer. General study results and limits: A median of about 60 of the top 100 tumor clones appeared in adjacent lung, which was paired and uninvolved. Clonality of T cells reached its maximum in uninvolved adjacent lung, surpassing tumor.

Clones were sequenced by immunoSEQ multiplex PCR, and TCRdb holds only the in-frame ones, with some missing. The table has 850 to 950 clones, approximately 20% seen once. The chain uses TRBV18 and TRBJ2-5; TRBD1 matches at 9 bases. Here the sequenced sample was normal lung tissue next to the tumor, taken before any cancer treatment. The receptor was derived from a man aged 35 to 70 with stage III lung adenocarcinoma. CDR3: CASSPGTGQETQYF. The CDR3 DNA is TGTGCCAGCTCACCAGGGACAGGGCAAGAGACCCAGTACTTC.